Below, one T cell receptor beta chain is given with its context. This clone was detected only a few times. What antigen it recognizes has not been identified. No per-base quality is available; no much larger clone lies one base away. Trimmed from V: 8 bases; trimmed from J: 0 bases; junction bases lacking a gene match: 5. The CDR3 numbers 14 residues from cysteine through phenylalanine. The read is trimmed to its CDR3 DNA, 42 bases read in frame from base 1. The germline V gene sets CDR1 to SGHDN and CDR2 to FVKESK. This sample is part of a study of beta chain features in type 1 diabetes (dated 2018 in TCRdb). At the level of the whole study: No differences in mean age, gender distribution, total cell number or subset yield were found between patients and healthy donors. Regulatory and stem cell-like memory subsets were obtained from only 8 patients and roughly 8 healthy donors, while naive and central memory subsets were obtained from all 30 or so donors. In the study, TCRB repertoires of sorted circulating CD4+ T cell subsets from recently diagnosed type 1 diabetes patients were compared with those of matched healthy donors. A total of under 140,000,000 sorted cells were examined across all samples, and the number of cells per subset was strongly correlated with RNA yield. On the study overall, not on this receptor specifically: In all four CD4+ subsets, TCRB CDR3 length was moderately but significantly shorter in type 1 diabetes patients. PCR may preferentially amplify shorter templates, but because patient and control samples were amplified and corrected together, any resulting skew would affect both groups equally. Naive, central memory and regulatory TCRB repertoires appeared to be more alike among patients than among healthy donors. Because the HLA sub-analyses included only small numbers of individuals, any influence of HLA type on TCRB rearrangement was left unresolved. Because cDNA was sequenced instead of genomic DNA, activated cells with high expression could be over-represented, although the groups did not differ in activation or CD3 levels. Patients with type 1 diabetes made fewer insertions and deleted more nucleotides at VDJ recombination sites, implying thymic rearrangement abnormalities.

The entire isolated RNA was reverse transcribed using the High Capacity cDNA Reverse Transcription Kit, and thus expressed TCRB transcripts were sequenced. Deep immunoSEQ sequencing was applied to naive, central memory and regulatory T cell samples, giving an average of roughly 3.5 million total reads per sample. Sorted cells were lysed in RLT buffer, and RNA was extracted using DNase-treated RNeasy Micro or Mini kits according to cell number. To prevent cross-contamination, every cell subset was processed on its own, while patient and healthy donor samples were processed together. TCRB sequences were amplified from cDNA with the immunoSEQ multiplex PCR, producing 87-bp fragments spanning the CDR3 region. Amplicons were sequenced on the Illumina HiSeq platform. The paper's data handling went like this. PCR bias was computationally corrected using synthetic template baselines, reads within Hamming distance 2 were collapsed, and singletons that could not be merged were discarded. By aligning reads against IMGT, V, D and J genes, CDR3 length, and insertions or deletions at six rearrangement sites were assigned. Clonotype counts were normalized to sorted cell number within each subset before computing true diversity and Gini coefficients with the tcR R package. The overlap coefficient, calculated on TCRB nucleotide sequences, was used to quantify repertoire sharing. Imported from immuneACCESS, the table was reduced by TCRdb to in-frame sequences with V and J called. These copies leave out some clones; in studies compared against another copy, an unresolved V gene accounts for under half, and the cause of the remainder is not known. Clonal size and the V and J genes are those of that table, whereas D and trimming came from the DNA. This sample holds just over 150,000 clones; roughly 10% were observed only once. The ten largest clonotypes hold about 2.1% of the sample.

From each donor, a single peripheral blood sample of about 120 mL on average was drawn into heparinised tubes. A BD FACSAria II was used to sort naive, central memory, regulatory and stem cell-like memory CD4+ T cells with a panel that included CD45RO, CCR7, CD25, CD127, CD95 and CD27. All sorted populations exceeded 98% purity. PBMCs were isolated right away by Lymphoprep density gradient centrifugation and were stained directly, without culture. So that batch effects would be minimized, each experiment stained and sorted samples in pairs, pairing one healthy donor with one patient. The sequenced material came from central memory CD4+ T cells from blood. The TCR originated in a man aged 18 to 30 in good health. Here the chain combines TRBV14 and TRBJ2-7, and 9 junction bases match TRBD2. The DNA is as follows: TGTGCCAGCTCGGTAGCGGGGGACTCCTACGAGCAGTACTTC. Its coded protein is CASSVAGDSYEQYF.